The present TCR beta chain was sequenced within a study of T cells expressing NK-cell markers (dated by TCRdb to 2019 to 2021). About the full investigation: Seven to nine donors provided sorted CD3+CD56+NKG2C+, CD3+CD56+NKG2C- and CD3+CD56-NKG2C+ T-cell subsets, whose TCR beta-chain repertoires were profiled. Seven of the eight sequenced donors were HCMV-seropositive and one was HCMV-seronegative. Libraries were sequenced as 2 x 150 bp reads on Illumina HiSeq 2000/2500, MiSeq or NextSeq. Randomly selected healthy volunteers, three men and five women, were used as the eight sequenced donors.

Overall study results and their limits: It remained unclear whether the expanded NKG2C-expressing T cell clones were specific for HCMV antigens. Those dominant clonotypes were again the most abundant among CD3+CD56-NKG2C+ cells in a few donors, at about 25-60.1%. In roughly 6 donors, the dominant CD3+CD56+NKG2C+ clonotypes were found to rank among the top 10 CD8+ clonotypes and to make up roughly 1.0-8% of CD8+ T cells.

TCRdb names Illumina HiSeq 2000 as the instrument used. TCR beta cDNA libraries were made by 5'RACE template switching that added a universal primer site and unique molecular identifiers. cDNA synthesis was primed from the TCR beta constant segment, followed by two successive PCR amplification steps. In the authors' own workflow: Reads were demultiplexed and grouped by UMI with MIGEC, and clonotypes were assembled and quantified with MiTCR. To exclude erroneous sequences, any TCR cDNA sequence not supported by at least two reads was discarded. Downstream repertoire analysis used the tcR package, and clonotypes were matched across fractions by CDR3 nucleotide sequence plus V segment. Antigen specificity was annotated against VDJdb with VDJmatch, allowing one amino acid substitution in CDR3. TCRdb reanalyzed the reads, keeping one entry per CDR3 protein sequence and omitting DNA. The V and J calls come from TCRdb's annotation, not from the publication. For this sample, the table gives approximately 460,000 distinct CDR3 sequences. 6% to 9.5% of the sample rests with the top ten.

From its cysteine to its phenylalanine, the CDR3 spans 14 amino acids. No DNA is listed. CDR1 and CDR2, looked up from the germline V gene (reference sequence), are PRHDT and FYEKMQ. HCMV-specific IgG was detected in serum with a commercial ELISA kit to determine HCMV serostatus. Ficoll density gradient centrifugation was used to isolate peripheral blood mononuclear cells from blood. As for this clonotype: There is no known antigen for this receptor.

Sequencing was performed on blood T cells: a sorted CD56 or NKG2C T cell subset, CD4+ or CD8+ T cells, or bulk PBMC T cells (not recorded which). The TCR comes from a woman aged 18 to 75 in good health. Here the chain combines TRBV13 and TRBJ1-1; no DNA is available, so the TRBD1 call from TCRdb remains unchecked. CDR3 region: CASSEGQLGTEAFF.